The next 30 T cell receptor beta chains were all read from a single sample in a study of identifying expanded T cells in peripheral blood. Profiling relied on immunoSEQ multiplex PCR, and the TCRdb table lists in-frame clones only, not all of them. The sample consists of around 120,000 clones, 70% to 90% of them appearing once. Sequencing used blood. The receptors here all came from a person aged 18 to 75 in good health.

This chain connects TRBV7-2 to TRBJ2-7; tentatively, D is TRBD1 (5 bases). V was cut by 2 bases and J by 4 bases, with 15 bases left in between. The CDR3 runs 15 residues. Germline CDR1 reads SGHTA; CDR2 reads FQGNSA. Here the CDR3 DNA reads TGTGCCAGCAGCTTAAGCCAGAACAGGTGGTACGAGCAGTACTTC. Encoded protein: CASSLSQNRWYEQYF.

This chain uses TRBV4-2 with TRBJ1-4; 7 bases are shared with TRBD1. Germline lookup yields CDR1 LGHNA and CDR2 YNFKEQ. This CDR3 is 14 amino acids long. After removal of 5 bases from V and 6 bases from J, the junction contained 6 bases not matched to a gene. For the CDR3, the DNA is TGTGCCAGCAGCACCAACAGGGGTTATGAAAAACTGTTTTTT. The encoded protein is CASSTNRGYEKLFF.

V gene TRBV14 combines with J gene TRBJ2-3; D is possibly TRBD2 (5 bases). This CDR3 contains 15 residues. CDR1 is SGHDN and CDR2 is FVKESK in the germline V gene. V gave up 4 bases and J gave up 5 bases, with 16 bases separating them. DNA of the CDR3: TGTGCCAGCAGCCCCCTGGGAGCCTTGCTAGATACGCAGTATTTT. This codes for CASSPLGALLDTQYF. The variable domain in full, with the rest retrieved from reference TRBV14 and TRBJ2-3, is EAGVTQFPSHSVIEKGQTVTLRCDPISGHDNLYWYRRVMGKEIKFLLHFVKESKQDESGMPNNRFLAERTGGTYSTLKVQPAELEDSGVYFCASSPLGALLDTQYFGPGTRLTVL.

The CDR3 loop is CASSTGSNYGYTF. CDR3 DNA sequence: TGTGCCAGCAGCACAGGATCTAACTATGGCTACACCTTC. The rearrangement links TRBV25-1 to TRBJ1-2, with TRBD1 as a possible D gene (5 bases). The germline gives CDR1 MGHDK, CDR2 SYGVNS. This CDR3 is built from 13 residues. Trimming shortened V by 6 bases and J by 0 bases, and 8 bases separated the two germline ends.

V gene TRBV5-4 combines with J gene TRBJ2-3; a weak D match, TRBD2 (7 bases). Trimming stripped 7 bases from V and 3 bases from J, with 15 bases between. CDR3 size: 14 residues. From germline, CDR1 is SGHNT and CDR2 YYREEE (reference sequence). CDR3: CASDTGRGTDTQYF. The CDR3, as DNA: TGTGCCAGCGACACAGGGAGGGGAACAGATACGCAGTATTTT. The full variable domain, its missing parts supplied by reference TRBV5-4 and TRBJ2-3, is ETGVTQSPTHLIKTRGQQVTLRCSSQSGHNTVSWYQQALGQGPQFIFQYYREEENGRGNFPPRFSGLQFPNYSSELNVNALELDDSALYLCASDTGRGTDTQYFGPGTRLTVL.

The chain carries TRBV2 and TRBJ2-1, with 11 bases aligning to TRBD2. In germline, CDR1 is SNHLY, CDR2 FYNNEI. The V segment lost 8 bases and the J segment 5 bases; nucleotides outside the gene matches: 14. The CDR3 has 17 residues. CDR3 DNA: TGTGCCAGCGGTCGAAGTCTAGCGGGAGGCCTAGACAATGAGCAGTTCTTC. Translating gives CASGRSLAGGLDNEQFF.

The gene calls are TRBV6-1 and TRBJ2-7, with D possibly TRBD1 on 5 matching bases. Trimming stripped 1 base from V and 3 bases from J, with 7 bases between. Germline lookup yields CDR1 MNHNS and CDR2 SASEGT. There are 13 residues in the CDR3. The CDR3 region has the DNA TGTGCCAGCAGTGAAGGGACATACTACGAGCAGTACTTC. Its protein is CASSEGTYYEQYF.

The chain employs TRBV6-6 and TRBJ2-1; D gene ambiguous. The V gene's germline CDR1 is MNHNY and CDR2 SVGAGI (reference sequence). CDR3 length equals 11 residues. Deletions cut 0 bases from V and 7 bases from J, with 1 base between. The CDR3 nucleotides are TGTGCCAGCAGTTACTCTAATGAGCAGTTCTTC. This codes for CASSYSNEQFF.

This clone was counted once. The rearrangement uses TRBV13 and TRBJ2-2; 9 nucleotides line up with TRBD1. The germline CDR1 and CDR2 sequences are PRHDT and FYEKMQ (reference sequence). This CDR3 contains 17 residues. Trimming cost V 4 bases and J 1 base; bases outside gene matches: 7. CDR3 DNA sequence: TGTGCCAGCAGCTCAAGGGGACAGGGAAGGAACACCGGGGAGCTGTTTTTT. Translation: CASSSRGQGRNTGELFF.

This chain links TRBV7-9 with TRBJ2-3; tentative D call: TRBD1 (5 bases). V was clipped by 0 bases and J by 6 bases, with 10 bases between them. The CDR3 runs 14 residues. CDR1 is SEHNR and CDR2 is FQNEAQ in the germline V gene (reference sequence). The DNA for the CDR3 is TGTGCCAGCAGCTTAGCAGGGGCCTCTGATACGCAGTATTTT. Protein product: CASSLAGASDTQYF.

The V gene is TRBV7-2, the J gene TRBJ2-7, with 7 bases that match TRBD2. The ends lost 1 base at V and 3 bases at J; junction bases unmatched: 6. The germline CDR1 and CDR2 sequences are SGHTA and FQGNSA. The CDR3 runs to 15 residues. The CDR3 loop reads CASSLGGGSYYEQYF. CDR3 DNA: TGTGCCAGCAGCTTAGGAGGCGGGAGTTACTACGAGCAGTACTTC.

This clone showed up just a few times. The chain employs TRBV9 and TRBJ2-7; D might be TRBD1 (5 bases). Trimming took off 4 bases at V and 4 bases at J, with 15 bases between the two ends. The CDR3 contains 14 residues. The germline V gene encodes CDR1 SGDLS and CDR2 YYNGEE. The CDR3, as DNA: TGTGCCAGCAGCTGGGGCAGGGAAACATACGAGCAGTACTTC. This gives the protein CASSWGRETYEQYF. Drawing the rest from reference TRBV9 and TRBJ2-7, the complete variable domain is DSGVTQTPKHLITATGQRVTLRCSPRSGDLSVYWYQQSLDQGLQFLIQYYNGEERAKGNILERFSAQQFPDLHSELNLSSLELGDSALYFCASSWGRETYEQYFGPGTRLTVT.

The J gene is TRBJ1-5, the V gene TRBV7-2; 7 bases are a match to TRBD1. Trimming cost V 5 bases and J 4 bases; bases outside gene matches: 8. In germline, CDR1 is SGHTA, CDR2 FQGNSA. The CDR3 has 15 amino acids. The CDR3 loop reads CASSLGQELNQPQHF. The CDR3, as DNA: TGTGCCAGCAGCCTCGGACAGGAACTAAATCAGCCCCAGCATTTT.

Regarding this clone: The junction and the germline gene differ at one end; a read error may be behind it. This sequence joins TRBV15 and TRBJ1-2, with 9 bases fitting TRBD1. The CDR3 is 13 residues long. CDR1 is LNHNV and CDR2 is YYDKDF in the germline V gene (reference sequence). For the CDR3, the DNA is TGTGCCACCGACCGGGACAGGGAATATGGCCACACCTTC. It encodes CATDRDREYGHTF.

The chain joins TRBV2 to TRBJ2-1, with D perhaps being TRBD1 or TRBD2 (5 bases each). CDR3 length equals 15 residues. In germline, CDR1 is SNHLY, CDR2 FYNNEI. Trimming removed 3 bases from V and 5 bases from J, with 14 bases in between. This chain's CDR3 is CASSESGTFNNEQFF. The CDR3, as DNA: TGTGCCAGCAGTGAGTCCGGGACCTTCAACAATGAGCAGTTCTTC.

V gene TRBV10-3 combines with J gene TRBJ2-5, with D possibly being TRBD2 (6 bases). Trimming removed 8 bases from V and 4 bases from J, with 17 bases in between. Germline V CDR1 and CDR2: ENHRY, SYGVKD. The CDR3 totals 14 residues. The CDR3 loop is CAIGVAGLGETQYF. The CDR3 DNA sequence: TGTGCCATCGGAGTGGCGGGGCTAGGAGAGACCCAGTACTTC.

This rearrangement joins TRBV5-1 to TRBJ2-7; D perhaps matches TRBD2 (6 bases). Germline CDR1 is SGHRS and CDR2 is YFSETQ. With 0 bases removed from V and 6 bases from J, the gap between germline ends came to 13 bases. This CDR3 contains 14 residues. CDR3 nucleotides: TGCGCCAGCAGCTTGGTTAGCGGCAGATCCGAGCAGTACTTC. Amino acids: CASSLVSGRSEQYF.

The J gene is TRBJ1-1, the V gene TRBV7-9; D gene uncertain. The CDR3 runs to 14 residues. The V gene lost 2 bases and the J gene lost 3 bases, with 10 bases spanning the gap. In germline, CDR1 is SEHNR, CDR2 FQNEAQ (reference sequence). The CDR3 protein is CASSLTRRDTEAFF. As DNA, the CDR3 is TGTGCCAGCAGCTTAACCCGACGAGACACTGAAGCTTTCTTT.

The CDR3 sequence is CASSPPGRRYNSPLHF. Here the CDR3 DNA reads TGTGCCAGCAGCCCACCGGGACGGAGGTATAATTCACCCCTCCACTTT. This chain uses TRBV7-2 with TRBJ1-6, with D perhaps matching TRBD1 (5 bases). Trimming removed 5 bases at V and 4 bases at J, with 15 bases between. CDR3 size: 16 residues. The germline gives CDR1 SGHTA, CDR2 FQGNSA.

There are a few counts of this clone. J is TRBJ1-5 and V is TRBV7-2, with 8 bases identical to TRBD1. The ends lost 5 bases at V and 6 bases at J; junction bases unmatched: 6. Germline V gives CDR1 SGHTA, CDR2 FQGNSA. The CDR3 contains 14 residues. CDR3 in DNA: TGTGCCAGCAGCCGGACAGGGAAAGTTCAGCCCCAGCATTTT. Translating it yields CASSRTGKVQPQHF.

This clone was found once. J is TRBJ1-5 and V is TRBV29-1; unclear D gene. The CDR3 runs to 14 residues. In germline, CDR1 is SQVTM, CDR2 ANQGSEA. V was pared by 5 bases and J by 2 bases, with 13 bases between. CDR3 residues: CSVSAGGGNQPQHF. CDR3 nucleotide sequence: TGCAGCGTTTCGGCAGGAGGAGGCAATCAGCCCCAGCATTTT.

This chain links TRBV11-2 with TRBJ2-7; D is uncertain. Trimming shortened V by 5 bases and J by 4 bases, and 9 bases separated the two germline ends. This CDR3 is 12 amino acids long. Per the germline V gene, CDR1 is SGHAT and CDR2 is FQNNGV. This CDR3 is CASSNWPYEQYF. The CDR3 nucleotides read TGTGCCAGCAGCAATTGGCCGTACGAGCAGTACTTC.

This clone appeared a few times. V is TRBV2 and J is TRBJ1-4; D unclear. This CDR3 contains 14 residues. Per germline, CDR1 SNHLY and CDR2 FYNNEI. V lost 6 bases to trimming and J lost 3 bases, with 11 bases between them. The CDR3 protein is CASSPTVSNEKLFF. CDR3 in DNA: TGTGCCAGCAGCCCCACAGTTTCTAATGAAAAACTGTTTTTT.

This clone has more than one count but fewer than ten. The V call is TRBV30, the J call TRBJ1-5; 7 bases map to TRBD1. CDR1 and CDR2 from the germline V gene are GTSNPN and SVGIG (reference sequence). V lost 1 base to trimming and J lost 6 bases; unmatched junction nucleotides: 9. The CDR3 is 15 residues long. The CDR3 coding sequence is TGTGCCTGGAGTGGGAGGGGGCATGGCGGTCAGCCCCAGCATTTT. Protein product: CAWSGRGHGGQPQHF.

This clone turned up a few times. The chain links TRBV6-6 to TRBJ2-7, with 10 bases aligning to TRBD2. The CDR3 contains 14 residues. Germline V gene data show CDR1 as MNHNY and CDR2 as SVGAGI (reference sequence). V was clipped by 6 bases and J by 1 base; unmatched bases: 3. The CDR3 here is CASRALAGSYEQYF. CDR3 nucleotide sequence: TGTGCCAGCAGGGCACTAGCGGGGTCCTACGAGCAGTACTTC.

The chain has TRBV19 and TRBJ1-2; no reliable D call. Germline V gene sequence: CDR1 LNHDA, CDR2 SQIVND (reference sequence). V lost 1 base and J 3 bases, leaving 12 bases between the germline ends. The CDR3 contains 15 residues. The DNA of the CDR3 is TGTGCCAGTAGTATAGTGGTTCGACCTGACTATGGCTACACCTTC. It yields the protein CASSIVVRPDYGYTF.

DNA for the CDR3: TGTGCCAGCAGCCCCCGGGACAGGGAGACTGAAGCTTTCTTT. Translation gives CASSPRDRETEAFF. This chain links TRBV7-2 with TRBJ1-1; 9 bases are shared with TRBD1. The CDR3 consists of 14 residues. Germline V gene data show CDR1 as SGHTA and CDR2 as FQGNSA. The V and J ends lost 5 bases and 5 bases, in that order; junction bases with no gene match: 6.

The gene calls are TRBV2 and TRBJ2-7; 9 nucleotides line up with TRBD1. The V segment lost 8 bases and the J segment 3 bases; nucleotides outside the gene matches: 11. Per the germline V gene, CDR1 is SNHLY and CDR2 is FYNNEI. This CDR3 spans 15 amino acids. The CDR3 protein is CASGPLWTGVYEQYF. The CDR3 DNA reads TGTGCCAGCGGACCCTTGTGGACAGGGGTCTACGAGCAGTACTTC.

This clone was recorded only once. This chain uses TRBV9 with TRBJ2-1; TRBD2 aligns across 8 bases. The CDR3 spans 15 residues. Looked up from germline, CDR1 is SGDLS and CDR2 is YYNGEE. Trimming cost V 0 bases and J 4 bases; bases outside gene matches: 3. CDR3 protein: CASSVGTSSYNEQFF. The CDR3 bases are TGTGCCAGCAGCGTAGGGACTAGCAGTTACAATGAGCAGTTCTTC.

V is TRBV19 and J is TRBJ2-1; the match to TRBD2 covers 14 bases. The J segment lost 5 bases and the V segment lost 6 bases, leaving 6 bases of the junction unmatched. The CDR3 runs 16 residues. Germline V gene lookup returns CDR1 LNHDA and CDR2 SQIVND (reference sequence). The CDR3: CASSSGTSGSHNEQFF. The CDR3 nucleotides read TGTGCCAGTAGCTCCGGGACTAGCGGGAGCCACAATGAGCAGTTCTTC.